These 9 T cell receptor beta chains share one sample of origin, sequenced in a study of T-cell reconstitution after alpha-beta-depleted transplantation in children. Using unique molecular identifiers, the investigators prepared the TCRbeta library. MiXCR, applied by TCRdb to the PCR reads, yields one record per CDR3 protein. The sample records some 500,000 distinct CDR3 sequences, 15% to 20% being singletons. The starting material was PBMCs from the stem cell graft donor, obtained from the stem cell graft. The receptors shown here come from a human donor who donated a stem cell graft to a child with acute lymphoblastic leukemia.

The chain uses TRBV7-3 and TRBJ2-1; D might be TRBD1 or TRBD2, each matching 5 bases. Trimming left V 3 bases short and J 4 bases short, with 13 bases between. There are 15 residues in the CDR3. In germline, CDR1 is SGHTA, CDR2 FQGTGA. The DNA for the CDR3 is TGTGCCAGCAGCTTGGGGGTCCCTCAATACAATGAGCAGTTCTTC. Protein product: CASSLGVPQYNEQFF.

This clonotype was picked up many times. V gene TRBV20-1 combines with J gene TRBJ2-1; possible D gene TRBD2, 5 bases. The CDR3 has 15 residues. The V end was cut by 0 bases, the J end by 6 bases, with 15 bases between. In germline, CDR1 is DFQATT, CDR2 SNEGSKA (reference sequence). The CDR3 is CSARDHLALANEQFF. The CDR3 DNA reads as TGCAGTGCTAGAGATCATCTTGCCCTAGCCAATGAGCAGTTCTTC.

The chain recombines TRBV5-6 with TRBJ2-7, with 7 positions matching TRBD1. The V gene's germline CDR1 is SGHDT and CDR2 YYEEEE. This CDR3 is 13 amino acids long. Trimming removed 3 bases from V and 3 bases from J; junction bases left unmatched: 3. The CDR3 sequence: CASSSTGLYEQYF. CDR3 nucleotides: TGTGCCAGCAGCTCGACAGGGCTCTACGAGCAGTACTTC.

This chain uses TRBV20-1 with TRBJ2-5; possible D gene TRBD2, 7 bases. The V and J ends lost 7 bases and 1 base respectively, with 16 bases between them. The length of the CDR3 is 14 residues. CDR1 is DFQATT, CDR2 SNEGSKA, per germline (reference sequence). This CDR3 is CSVQEGGLQETQYF. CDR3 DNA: TGCAGTGTCCAAGAGGGGGGGCTCCAAGAGACCCAGTACTTC.

DNA for the CDR3: TGTGCCAGCAGCGAAGGGACACCGAACTATGGCTACACCTTC. Protein sequence: CASSEGTPNYGYTF. The chain recombines TRBV9 with TRBJ1-2; D is possibly TRBD1 (6 bases). Trimming removed 3 bases from V and 2 bases from J, with 11 bases in between. This CDR3 is built from 14 residues. Looked up from germline, CDR1 is SGDLS and CDR2 is YYNGEE.

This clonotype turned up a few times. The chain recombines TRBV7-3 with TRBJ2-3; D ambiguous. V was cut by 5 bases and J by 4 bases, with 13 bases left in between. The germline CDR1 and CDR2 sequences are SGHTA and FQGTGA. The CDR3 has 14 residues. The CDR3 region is CASSARSGADTQYF. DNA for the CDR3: TGTGCCAGCAGCGCCCGGAGTGGCGCAGATACGCAGTATTTT.

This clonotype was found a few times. The CDR3 is CASRYGDEAFF. The DNA of the CDR3 is TGTGCCAGCAGATACGGTGATGAAGCTTTCTTT. V gene TRBV12-3 or TRBV12-4 combines with J gene TRBJ1-1; D uncertain. The CDR3 totals 11 residues. The ends were cut back, 6 bases at V and 7 bases at J, with 9 bases in the middle.

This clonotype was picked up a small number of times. The CDR3 reads CASSLWYDNEQFF. The CDR3, as DNA: TGTGCCAGCAGCTTATGGTACGACAATGAGCAGTTCTTC. This chain links TRBV7-3 with TRBJ2-1; no firm D call. From germline, CDR1 is SGHTA and CDR2 FQGTGA. The CDR3 has 13 residues. Trimming removed 2 bases at V and 5 bases at J, with 7 bases between.

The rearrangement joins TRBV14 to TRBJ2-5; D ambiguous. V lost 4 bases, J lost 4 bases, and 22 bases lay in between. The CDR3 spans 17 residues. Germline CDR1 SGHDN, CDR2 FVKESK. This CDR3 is CASSPPFQVWFGETQYF. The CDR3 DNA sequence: TGTGCCAGCAGCCCACCGTTCCAGGTTTGGTTTGGAGAGACCCAGTACTTC. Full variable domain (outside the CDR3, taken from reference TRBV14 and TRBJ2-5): EAGVTQFPSHSVIEKGQTVTLRCDPISGHDNLYWYRRVMGKEIKFLLHFVKESKQDESGMPNNRFLAERTGGTYSTLKVQPAELEDSGVYFCASSPPFQVWFGETQYFGPGTRLLVL.